This record looks at one TCR beta chain sequence and its context. Its antigen is not known. Data came from immunoSEQ multiplex PCR; TCRdb stores just in-frame clones and leaves some out. The repertoire includes fewer than 200,000 clones, approximately 84% of them detected once, and 2.5% to 3% sits in the top ten. While the first cohort had 600 to 850 subjects, the donors belonged to the separate validation cohort of over a hundred subjects. The sample belongs to a study of cytomegalovirus exposure and HLA in healthy donors. Germline lookup yields CDR1 MNHEY and CDR2 SMNVEV (reference sequence). The CDR3 has 17 amino acids. The trim removed 5 bases at V and 8 bases at J, leaving 18 bases unmatched. Overall study findings and caveats: According to a later analysis, TCR clusters from the first cohort tended to co-occur in the 120 or so validation repertoires. Despite most TCR sequences being rare, some public TCRs occurred in many donors. The classifier, whose performance was assessed in both the original and validation cohorts, reportedly diagnosed cytomegalovirus status with high specificity and sensitivity.

The source is a woman aged 18 to 35 in good health and CMV-seropositive. The specimen was PBMCs. The V call is TRBV27, the J call TRBJ1-2, with 9 nucleotides matching TRBD1. The CDR3 sequence: CASSARTGGAWLGGYTF. The CDR3 DNA reads as TGTGCCAGCAGTGCCCGCACAGGGGGCGCTTGGCTTGGGGGCTACACCTTC.